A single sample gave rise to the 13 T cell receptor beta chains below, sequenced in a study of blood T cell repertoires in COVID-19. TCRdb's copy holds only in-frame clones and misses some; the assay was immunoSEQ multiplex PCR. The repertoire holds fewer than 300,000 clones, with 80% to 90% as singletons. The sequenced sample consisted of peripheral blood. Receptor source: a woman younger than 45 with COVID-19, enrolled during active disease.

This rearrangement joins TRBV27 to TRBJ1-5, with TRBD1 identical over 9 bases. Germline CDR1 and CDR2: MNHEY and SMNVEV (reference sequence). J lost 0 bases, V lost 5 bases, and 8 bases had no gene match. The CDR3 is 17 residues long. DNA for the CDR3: TGTGCCAGCAGTAGGACAGGGGTAGGTTATAGCAATCAGCCCCAGCATTTT. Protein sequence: CASSRTGVGYSNQPQHF.

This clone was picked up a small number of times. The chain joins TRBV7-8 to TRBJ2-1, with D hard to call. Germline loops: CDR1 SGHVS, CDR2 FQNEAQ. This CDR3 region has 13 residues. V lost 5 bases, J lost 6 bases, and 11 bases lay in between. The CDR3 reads CASSLKKANEQFF. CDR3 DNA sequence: TGTGCCAGCAGCCTGAAGAAAGCCAATGAGCAGTTCTTC.

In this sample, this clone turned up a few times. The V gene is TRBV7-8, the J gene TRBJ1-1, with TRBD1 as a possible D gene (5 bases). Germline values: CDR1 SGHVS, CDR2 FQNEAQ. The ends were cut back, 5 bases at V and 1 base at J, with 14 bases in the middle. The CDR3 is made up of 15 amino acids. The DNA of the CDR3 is TGTGCCAGCAGCCCCCTGAAGGGGAAGAACACTGAAGCTTTCTTT. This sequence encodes CASSPLKGKNTEAFF.

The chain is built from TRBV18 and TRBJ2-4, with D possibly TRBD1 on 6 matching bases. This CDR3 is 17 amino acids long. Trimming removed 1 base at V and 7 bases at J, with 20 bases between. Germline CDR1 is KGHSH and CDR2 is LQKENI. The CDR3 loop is CASSPRDKQGRDNIQYF. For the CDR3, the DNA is TGTGCCAGCTCACCACGGGACAAACAGGGACGGGATAACATTCAGTACTTC.

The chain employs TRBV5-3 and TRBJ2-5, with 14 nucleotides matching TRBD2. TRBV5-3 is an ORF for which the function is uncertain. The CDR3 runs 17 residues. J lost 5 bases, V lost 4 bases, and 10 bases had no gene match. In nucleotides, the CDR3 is TGTGCCAGAAGCGTGGGACTAGCGGGGGCCCAGAGTGAGACCCAGTACTTC. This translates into CARSVGLAGAQSETQYF.

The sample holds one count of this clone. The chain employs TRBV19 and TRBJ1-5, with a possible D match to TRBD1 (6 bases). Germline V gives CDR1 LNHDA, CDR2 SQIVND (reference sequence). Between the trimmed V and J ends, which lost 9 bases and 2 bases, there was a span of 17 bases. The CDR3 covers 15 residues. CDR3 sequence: CASRYGRGGNQPQHF. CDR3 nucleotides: TGTGCCAGCCGATACGGCAGGGGTGGCAATCAGCCCCAGCATTTT.

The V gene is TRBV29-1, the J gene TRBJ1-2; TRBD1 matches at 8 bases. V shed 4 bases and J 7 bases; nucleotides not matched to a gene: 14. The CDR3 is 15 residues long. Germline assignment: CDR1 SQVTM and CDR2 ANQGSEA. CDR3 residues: CSVVLDRGMSAGYTF. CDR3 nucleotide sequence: TGCAGCGTTGTACTTGACAGGGGCATGTCGGCTGGCTACACCTTC.

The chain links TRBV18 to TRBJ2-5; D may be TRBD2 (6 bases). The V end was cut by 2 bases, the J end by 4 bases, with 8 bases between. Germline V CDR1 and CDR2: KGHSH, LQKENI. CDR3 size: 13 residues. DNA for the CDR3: TGTGCCAGCTCACCAGGGACTGGAGAGACCCAGTACTTC. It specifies CASSPGTGETQYF.

CDR3 in amino acids: CASSWRDTEAFF. As DNA, the CDR3 is TGTGCCAGCAGCTGGCGGGACACTGAAGCTTTCTTT. This chain links TRBV27 with TRBJ1-1; D uncertain. Germline V lookup: CDR1 MNHEY, CDR2 SMNVEV (reference sequence). Trimming took 6 bases from V and 3 from J, leaving 8 bases between them. The CDR3 sequence is 12 residues long.

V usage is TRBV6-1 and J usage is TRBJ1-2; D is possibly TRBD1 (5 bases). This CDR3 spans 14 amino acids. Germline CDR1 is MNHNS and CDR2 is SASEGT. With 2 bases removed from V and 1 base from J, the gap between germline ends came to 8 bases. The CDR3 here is CASSERQINYGYTF. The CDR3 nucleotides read TGTGCCAGCAGTGAACGACAGATTAACTATGGCTACACCTTC.

The CDR3 DNA reads TGTGCCAGCAGTTTGGGCGGGGGCGGTCAGCCCCAGCATTTT. Amino acid sequence: CASSLGGGGQPQHF. J is TRBJ1-5 and V is TRBV28; a weak D match, TRBD1 (6 bases). V lost 3 bases and J lost 6, with 12 bases in between. This CDR3 is built from 14 residues. Germline CDR1 and CDR2: MDHEN and SYDVKM. Supplemented by reference TRBV28 and TRBJ1-5, the full variable domain reads DVKVTQSSRYLVKRTGEKVFLECVQDMDHENMFWYRQDPGLGLRLIYFSYDVKMKEKGDIPEGYSVSREKKERFSLILESASTNQTSMYLCASSLGGGGQPQHFGDGTRLSIL.

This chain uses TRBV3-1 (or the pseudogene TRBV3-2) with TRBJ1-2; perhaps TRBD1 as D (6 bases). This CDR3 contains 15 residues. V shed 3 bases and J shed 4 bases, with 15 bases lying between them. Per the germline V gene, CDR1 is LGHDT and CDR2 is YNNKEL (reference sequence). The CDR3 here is CASSQVQGSRYGYTF. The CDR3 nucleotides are TGTGCCAGCAGCCAGGTCCAGGGGTCGCGCTATGGCTACACCTTC.

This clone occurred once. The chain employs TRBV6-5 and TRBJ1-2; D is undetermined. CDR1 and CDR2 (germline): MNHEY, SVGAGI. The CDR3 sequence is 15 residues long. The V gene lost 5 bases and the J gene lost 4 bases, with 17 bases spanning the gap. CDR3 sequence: CASSPRELGGYGYTF. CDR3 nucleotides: TGTGCCAGCAGTCCCCGGGAGCTGGGAGGCTATGGCTACACCTTC.